These 8 T cell receptor beta chains were all obtained from the same sample, sequenced in a study of regulatory T cells in long-lasting Graves disease. Arm-PCR of CDR3 regions and iRepertoire HTBI primers were used to build TCR beta libraries. One entry per CDR3 protein, called by TCRdb with MiXCR from the multiplex PCR reads. The sample records some 560,000 distinct CDR3 sequences, about 15% being singletons. Regarding time point: newly diagnosed GD, antithyroid drugs for less than 3 months. Construction of the TCR library relied on RNA isolated from PBMCs. This sample also appeared in a second study, on T cells in Graves' hyperthyroidism and ophthalmopathy.

The specimen comprised peripheral blood mononuclear cells (PBMCs), sampled at new diagnosis, from a patient treated with antithyroid drugs. These receptor sequences come from a woman between 40 and 65 years old with Graves disease.

This clonotype was seen many times. The gene calls are TRBV6-1 and TRBJ1-5; D is unresolved. V was trimmed by 0 bases and J by 4 bases, leaving 10 bases between them. There are 15 residues in the CDR3. Per the germline V gene, CDR1 is MNHNS and CDR2 is SASEGT. CDR3 coding DNA: TGTGCCAGCAGTGAAGCGCTTGGAGAAAATCAGCCCCAGCATTTT. Translated, it gives CASSEALGENQPQHF.

On this clonotype: A much larger clone lies a single base off, so this may be a read error. The CDR3 nucleotides are TGTGCCAGTAGTAGAACGAGGGGGGACGAGAAGTACTTC. Encoded protein: CASSRTRGDEKYF. This rearrangement joins TRBV19 to TRBJ2-7, with D possibly being TRBD1 or TRBD2 (6 bases each). The CDR3 covers 13 residues. The germline gives CDR1 LNHDA, CDR2 SQIVND (reference sequence). The full variable domain, in which reference TRBV19 and TRBJ2-7 provide the parts outside the CDR3, is DGGITQSPKYLFRKEGQNVTLSCEQNLNHDAMYWYRQDPGQGLRLIYYSQIVNDFQKGDIAEGYSVSREKKESFPLTVTSAQKNPTAFYLCASSRTRGDEKYFGPGTRLTVT.

The rearrangement joins TRBV5-1 to TRBJ1-2; 9 nucleotides agree with TRBD1. CDR3 length: 18 residues. Germline loops: CDR1 SGHRS, CDR2 YFSETQ. Trimming cost V 1 base and J 2 bases; bases outside gene matches: 12. The CDR3 protein is CASSLKPIGTGNNYGYTF. CDR3 in DNA: TGCGCCAGCAGCTTGAAACCTATTGGGACAGGGAACAACTATGGCTACACCTTC.

This clonotype was counted a few times. The chain recombines TRBV29-1 with TRBJ2-7; a weak D match, TRBD2 (6 bases). Deletions cut 0 bases from V and 4 bases from J, with 10 bases between. The CDR3 is 13 amino acids. Germline V gives CDR1 SQVTM, CDR2 ANQGSEA. CDR3 coding DNA: TGCAGCGTTGAAGAAACGGGGGAATACGAGCAGTACTTC. Translated, it gives CSVEETGEYEQYF.

With regard to this clonotype: Being one base from a much bigger clone, this may be a read error. J is TRBJ1-2 and V is TRBV5-1; maybe TRBD1 (5 bases). The germline V gene encodes CDR1 SGHRS and CDR2 YFSETQ. The CDR3 has 14 residues. The V end lost 4 bases, the J end lost 4 bases, and 14 bases lay between the germline ends. The CDR3 reads CASSVEGRTYGYTF. The DNA for the CDR3 is TGCGCCAGCAGCGTAGAGGGACGGACCTATGGCTACACCTTC.

V is TRBV12-3 or TRBV12-4 and J is TRBJ2-2; D is possibly TRBD1 (6 bases). The V end was cut by 8 bases, the J end by 7 bases, with 11 bases between. CDR3 length: 12 amino acids. DNA for the CDR3: TGTGCCAGCGTTAGGGGGATCGGGGAGCTGTTTTTT. Its protein is CASVRGIGELFF.

In its sample, this clonotype was seen a few times. The gene calls are TRBV6-1 and TRBJ1-5; 9 bases agree with TRBD1. Germline loops: CDR1 MNHNS, CDR2 SASEGT. The V and J ends lost 7 bases and 6 bases, in that order; junction bases with no gene match: 1. The CDR3 consists of 12 residues. The CDR3: CASKTGGQPQHF. CDR3 nucleotides: TGTGCCAGCAAGACAGGGGGTCAGCCCCAGCATTTT.

This clonotype occurred a few times. This chain connects TRBV24-1 to TRBJ2-2; possible D gene TRBD1, 5 bases. The V end was cut by 6 bases, the J end by 1 base, with 5 bases between. There are 13 residues in the CDR3. In germline, CDR1 is KGHDR, CDR2 SFDVKD. The CDR3 loop is CATSQGNTGELFF. Written as DNA, the CDR3 is TGTGCCACCAGTCAGGGGAACACCGGGGAGCTGTTTTTT.